The 14 T cell receptor beta chains presented below share a single source sample, sequenced in a study of shared clonotypes between healthy human individuals (dated by TCRdb to 2019 to 2021). Receptor libraries were prepared by the immunoSEQ multiplex PCR assay. Here the immuneACCESS table is served through TCRdb, limited to in-frame sequences with V and J called. Missing clones are a known gap in these copies; in checked studies unresolved V genes cover under half, and the rest lacks a known reason. This sample has around 500,000 clones in its table, and almost 80% of those were observed once. About 11% of the sample belongs to the ten largest clones. The sample consisted of PBMCs. All receptors come from a woman in her thirties or forties in good health. Some clones in this sample may be carry-over from other donors' samples.

This clone was seen a handful of times. J is TRBJ1-1 and V is TRBV11-2, with D unclear. The ends were cut back, 6 bases at V and 8 bases at J, with 16 bases in the middle. CDR1 is SGHAT, CDR2 FQNNGV, per germline. The CDR3 covers 13 residues. The CDR3 spells CASRSLRNLEAFF. The CDR3 coding sequence is TGTGCCAGCAGGTCCCTTCGGAACCTCGAAGCTTTCTTT.

The chain joins TRBV5-1 to TRBJ1-2, with TRBD1 matching 9 bases. The CDR3 consists of 15 residues. V lost 3 bases to trimming and J lost 3 bases; unmatched junction nucleotides: 6. Germline V CDR1 and CDR2: SGHRS, YFSETQ. The CDR3 region is CASSWGDRVDYGYTF. The CDR3 coding sequence is TGCGCCAGCAGCTGGGGGGACAGGGTAGACTATGGCTACACCTTC.

This clone appeared a single time. The rearrangement links TRBV19 to TRBJ2-7; the D gene could be TRBD1 or TRBD2 (7 bases each). Germline V gene sequence: CDR1 LNHDA, CDR2 SQIVND (reference sequence). V lost 6 bases to trimming and J lost 2 bases, with 20 bases between them. This CDR3 has 16 amino acids. CDR3: CASSLGGAGQPYEQYF. The CDR3 DNA is TGTGCCAGTAGCCTAGGGGGAGCGGGACAGCCCTACGAGCAGTACTTC.

The V gene is TRBV18, the J gene TRBJ1-4; TRBD1 is a possible D gene (6 bases). Germline CDR1 and CDR2: KGHSH and LQKENI. The ends were cut back, 1 base at V and 3 bases at J, with 9 bases in the middle. CDR3 length equals 15 residues. CDR3 bases: TGTGCCAGCTCACCACGTGGGGGCTCTAATGAAAAACTGTTTTTT. Its translation is CASSPRGGSNEKLFF.

The chain couples TRBV7-3 to TRBJ2-5, with D perhaps matching TRBD1 or TRBD2 (5 bases each). The CDR3 has 13 amino acids. V shed 8 bases and J shed 0 bases, with 10 bases lying between them. CDR1 is SGHTA and CDR2 is FQGTGA in the germline V gene. The CDR3: CASAWGYQETQYF. CDR3 DNA sequence: TGTGCCAGCGCTTGGGGGTACCAAGAGACCCAGTACTTC.

The chain couples TRBV28 to TRBJ2-7, with TRBD2 matching over 7 bases. Unmatched junction bases numbered 5, after V lost 0 bases and J lost 3 bases. CDR3 size: 15 residues. The V gene's germline CDR1 is MDHEN and CDR2 SYDVKM. Written as DNA, the CDR3 is TGTGCCAGCAGTTTATGGGCGACTAGCAGCTACGAGCAGTACTTC. It specifies CASSLWATSSYEQYF.

The V gene is TRBV10-1, the J gene TRBJ2-3, with D possibly TRBD2 on 5 matching bases. Germline lookup yields CDR1 WNHNN and CDR2 SYGVQD (reference sequence). The length of the CDR3 is 18 residues. V lost 4 bases to trimming and J lost 3 bases, with 23 bases between them. DNA of the CDR3: TGCGCCAGCAGTGGAGGCTCTGGCGGGCTTTGGATTACAGATACGCAGTATTTT. Translated: CASSGGSGGLWITDTQYF.

The chain joins TRBV7-3 to TRBJ2-3; 10 nucleotides match TRBD2. V shed 5 bases and J 0 bases; nucleotides not matched to a gene: 8. In germline, CDR1 is SGHTA, CDR2 FQGTGA. This CDR3 comprises 17 residues. CDR3 sequence: CASSPFRTSGSTDTQYF. The CDR3 coding sequence is TGTGCCAGCAGCCCATTCCGGACTAGCGGTAGCACAGATACGCAGTATTTT.

The rearrangement links TRBV2 to TRBJ2-5; D remains unclear. The CDR3 extends over 13 amino acids. V shed 8 bases and J shed 2 bases, with 12 bases lying between them. Germline assignment: CDR1 SNHLY and CDR2 FYNNEI. CDR3 sequence (DNA): TGTGCCAGCCAATTACATGAGCAAGAGACCCAGTACTTC. Translation gives CASQLHEQETQYF.

This rearrangement joins TRBV30 to TRBJ2-2; no firm D call. This CDR3 region has 13 residues. The germline gives CDR1 GTSNPN, CDR2 SVGIG (reference sequence). V was cut by 2 bases and J by 1 base, with 5 bases left in between. CDR3 sequence (DNA): TGTGCCTGGAGTAGGAGGAACACCGGGGAGCTGTTTTTT. Its translation: CAWSRRNTGELFF.

The rearrangement uses TRBV5-8 and TRBJ2-7; the D is unclear. The V end was cut by 0 bases, the J end by 11 bases, with 9 bases between. CDR3 size: 11 residues. The germline V gene encodes CDR1 SGHTS and CDR2 YDEGEE. The CDR3 region has the DNA TGTGCCAGCAGCTTGGCCCTCAAGGAGTACTTC. Translating it yields CASSLALKEYF.

This clone was counted once. V usage is TRBV28 and J usage is TRBJ2-7, with D unresolved. The CDR3 consists of 13 residues. Germline-derived CDR1 and CDR2 are MDHEN and SYDVKM. Between the trimmed V and J ends, which lost 4 bases and 2 bases, there was a span of 9 bases. The CDR3: CASSSETPYEQYF. CDR3 coding DNA: TGTGCCAGCAGTTCGGAGACACCCTACGAGCAGTACTTC.

The chain combines TRBV4-3 with TRBJ2-1; the D gene could be TRBD1 or TRBD2 (5 bases each). V lost 1 base to trimming and J lost 2 bases, with 18 bases between them. This CDR3 is built from 18 residues. Germline values: CDR1 LGHNA, CDR2 YSLEER. CDR3 protein: CASSQALEDIPPYNEQFF. DNA of the CDR3: TGCGCCAGCAGCCAAGCTCTGGAGGACATCCCTCCCTACAATGAGCAGTTCTTC.

The chain is built from TRBV2 and TRBJ2-1; D may match TRBD1 or TRBD2 (6 bases each). V was shortened by 9 bases and J by 4 bases, with 19 bases between the two germline ends. From germline, CDR1 is SNHLY and CDR2 FYNNEI. CDR3 length equals 15 residues. The CDR3 loop is CARGGGGGEYNEQFF. CDR3 sequence (DNA): TGTGCCAGAGGAGGAGGGGGTGGTGAATACAATGAGCAGTTCTTC.